The 26 T cell receptor beta chains presented below share a single source sample, sequenced in a study of neurological immune-mediated disorders. Using its own MiXCR run on the 5' RACE reads, TCRdb lists one record per CDR3 protein. The sample has fewer than 90,000 distinct CDR3 sequences, 5.2% seen once. The sequenced sample was PBMCs. These receptors originate from a young man with multiple sclerosis.

At least ten counts were recorded for this clonotype. The CDR3 sequence is CASSSPQRAWETQYF. In DNA form, the CDR3 reads TGTGCCAGCAGCTCCCCCCAGAGGGCGTGGGAGACCCAGTACTTC. The V gene is TRBV5-6, the J gene TRBJ2-5, with D maybe TRBD2 (5 bases). The CDR3 sequence is 15 residues long. Germline lookup yields CDR1 SGHDT and CDR2 YYEEEE. The V end lost 3 bases, the J end lost 5 bases, and 17 bases lay between the germline ends.

The table lists this clonotype with many counts. Written as DNA, the CDR3 is TGCAGTGCTAGAGAGAATGGACAGTTTGACGAGCAGTACTTC. Encoded protein: CSARENGQFDEQYF. The rearrangement links TRBV20-1 to TRBJ2-7, with D maybe TRBD1 (6 bases). This CDR3 region has 14 residues. V was trimmed by 0 bases and J by 5 bases, leaving 14 bases between them. The germline CDR1 and CDR2 sequences are DFQATT and SNEGSKA (reference sequence).

This clonotype was observed at least ten times. This chain's CDR3 is CASRVASGNNEQFF. The CDR3 bases are TGTGCCAGCAGGGTGGCTAGCGGAAACAATGAGCAGTTCTTC. The gene calls are TRBV27 and TRBJ2-1; TRBD2 aligns across 7 bases. The CDR3 covers 14 residues. Germline V gene data show CDR1 as MNHEY and CDR2 as SMNVEV (reference sequence). Losses at the gene ends were 6 bases for V and 5 bases for J; bases not matched to a gene: 7.

At least ten counts were recorded for this clonotype. The J gene is TRBJ2-7, the V gene TRBV2, with 12 bases aligning to TRBD1. Germline V lookup: CDR1 SNHLY, CDR2 FYNNEI. The CDR3 covers 13 residues. With V trimmed by 10 bases and J by 5 bases, 6 bases remained unmatched. The CDR3 region is CANGDRGHHEQYF. As DNA, the CDR3 is TGTGCCAACGGGGACAGGGGGCACCACGAGCAGTACTTC.

This clonotype was counted ten times or more. This rearrangement joins TRBV20-1 to TRBJ2-7, with D perhaps TRBD1 or TRBD2 (5 bases each). The CDR3 is 14 residues long. The V end lost 2 bases, the J end lost 5 bases, and 16 bases lay between the germline ends. CDR1 DFQATT and CDR2 SNEGSKA come from the germline V gene (reference sequence). The CDR3 protein is CSARHPGTINEQYF. CDR3 coding DNA: TGCAGTGCTAGACATCCCGGGACCATCAACGAGCAGTACTTC.

This clonotype was counted at least ten times. The J gene is TRBJ2-3, the V gene TRBV5-1, with 7 bases lining up with TRBD1. Losses at the gene ends were 4 bases for V and 5 bases for J; bases not matched to a gene: 7. Germline loops: CDR1 SGHRS, CDR2 YFSETQ. The CDR3 length is 14 residues. The CDR3 protein is CASSPRQGGDTQYF. CDR3 bases: TGCGCCAGCAGCCCCCGACAGGGTGGAGATACGCAGTATTTT.

This chain uses TRBV3-1 with TRBJ2-1; 8 nucleotides match TRBD1. This CDR3 is 14 amino acids long. V shed 4 bases and J 3 bases; nucleotides not matched to a gene: 2. The germline CDR1 and CDR2 sequences are LGHDT and YNNKEL (reference sequence). CDR3 residues: CASSPGQGYNEQFF. CDR3 nucleotides: TGTGCCAGCAGCCCCGGACAGGGCTACAATGAGCAGTTCTTC.

At least ten counts were recorded for this clonotype. Here the CDR3 reads CASSRTADTYEQYF. Here the CDR3 DNA reads TGTGCCAGCAGCCGGACAGCTGATACCTACGAGCAGTACTTC. The chain employs TRBV6-4 and TRBJ2-7; D is perhaps TRBD1 (6 bases). Germline assignment: CDR1 MRHNA and CDR2 SNTAGT. The CDR3 consists of 14 residues. Trimming left V 6 bases short and J 2 bases short, with 14 bases between.

This clonotype was counted many times. The chain is built from TRBV20-1 and TRBJ2-4, with D unclear. The CDR3 runs 15 residues. Germline lookup yields CDR1 DFQATT and CDR2 SNEGSKA (reference sequence). Trimming removed 6 bases from V and 0 bases from J, with 15 bases in between. CDR3 sequence reads: CSAVPPRGAKNIQYF. The CDR3 coding sequence is TGCAGTGCAGTTCCCCCGCGCGGAGCCAAAAACATTCAGTACTTC.

This clonotype was recorded many times. The chain's CDR3 is CASSLLTGAGGPTKLFF. The CDR3 bases are TGTGCCAGCAGCTTACTAACGGGCGCAGGGGGCCCGACAAAACTGTTTTTT. This chain joins TRBV7-2 and TRBJ1-4; 8 bases align to TRBD1. The trim removed 2 bases at V and 10 bases at J, leaving 15 bases unmatched. The CDR3 consists of 17 residues. CDR1 is SGHTA, CDR2 FQGNSA, per germline.

There are a few counts of this clonotype. This could be a read error, since a much larger clone is one nucleotide away. V gene TRBV20-1 combines with J gene TRBJ1-5; D remains ambiguous. Germline CDR1 DFQATT, CDR2 SNEGSKA (reference sequence). CDR3 length: 13 amino acids. The CDR3 protein is CSARVERDQPQNF. The CDR3 nucleotides are TGCAGTGCTAGAGTGGAGAGAGATCAGCCCCAGAATTTT.

This clonotype was seen many times. The chain uses TRBV12-3 or TRBV12-4 and TRBJ1-1; TRBD1 is a possible D gene (5 bases). The CDR3 is 19 residues long. Trimming left V 3 bases short and J 1 base short, with 24 bases between. The CDR3 coding sequence is TGTGCCAGCAGTTTCTTCTTCCGGGGGTTGGTTCAGAAGAACACTGAAGCTTTCTTT. Residues: CASSFFFRGLVQKNTEAFF.

This clonotype was observed a handful of times. The J gene is TRBJ2-3, the V gene TRBV6-1, with TRBD2 matching 10 bases. The V gene end was trimmed by 3 bases and the J gene end by 5 bases; junction bases not matched to a gene: 2. In germline, CDR1 is MNHNS, CDR2 SASEGT. The CDR3 contains 14 residues. In nucleotides, the CDR3 is TGTGCCAGCAGTGACCAGCGGGGGGGAGATACGCAGTATTTT. This sequence encodes CASSDQRGGDTQYF.

This clonotype was seen at least ten times. The rearrangement links TRBV4-2 to TRBJ2-1, with D perhaps TRBD2 (5 bases). The CDR3 has 18 amino acids. Germline assignment: CDR1 LGHNA and CDR2 YNFKEQ. Trimming cost V 3 bases and J 0 bases, with 18 bases left between them. CDR3 nucleotides: TGTGCCAGCAGCCATCCGGCCTCCGAGCGGACCTCCTACAATGAGCAGTTCTTC. Translated: CASSHPASERTSYNEQFF.

In this sample, this clonotype turned up many times. CDR3 sequence: CASSLESISSYNSPLHF. The CDR3 DNA follows: TGCGCCAGCAGCTTGGAGTCCATTAGCTCCTATAATTCACCCCTCCACTTT. This chain uses TRBV5-1 with TRBJ1-6; D is undetermined. Germline CDR1 reads SGHRS; CDR2 reads YFSETQ. The V gene lost 0 bases and the J gene lost 0 bases, with 10 bases spanning the gap. The CDR3 contains 17 residues.

This clonotype occurred many times. The rearrangement uses TRBV20-1 and TRBJ2-5, with 8 bases lining up with TRBD1. This CDR3 spans 15 amino acids. V gave up 3 bases and J gave up 5 bases; unmatched junction bases: 11. Germline CDR1 reads DFQATT; CDR2 reads SNEGSKA (reference sequence). In DNA form, the CDR3 reads TGCAGTGCTAGGGGGAGACAGGGGCGAGGGGAGACCCAGTACTTC. Protein sequence: CSARGRQGRGETQYF.

On this clonotype itself: A much larger clone lies a single base off, so this may be a read error. V and J are TRBV28 and TRBJ2-4; weak D call: TRBD2 (6 bases). The CDR3 runs to 16 residues. Germline CDR1 MDHEN, CDR2 SYDVKM. The CDR3 here is CASSFRGALAKKIQYF. CDR3 coding DNA: TGTGCCAGCAGTTTCCGCGGGGCCCTAGCCAAAAAAATTCAGTACTTC.

The sample holds many counts of this clonotype. The chain uses TRBV20-1 and TRBJ1-5; TRBD1 agrees at 11 bases. V shed 5 bases, J shed 7 bases, and the junction held 1 base outside the gene matches. Germline V gene sequence: CDR1 DFQATT, CDR2 SNEGSKA (reference sequence). The CDR3 sequence is 12 residues long. The CDR3 DNA is TGCAGTGCTGGGGACAGGGGGCAGCCCCAGCATTTT. This gives the protein CSAGDRGQPQHF.

This clonotype was seen ten or more times. The rearrangement uses TRBV6-2 or TRBV6-3 and TRBJ2-3; D not resolved. This CDR3 spans 14 amino acids. Germline values: CDR1 MNHEY, CDR2 SVGEGT. The germline V and J ends were trimmed by 1 base and 5 bases, with 10 bases remaining between them. The CDR3, as DNA: TGTGCCAGCAGTTACTTCGATAAGGTAGATACGCAGTATTTT. Its translation is CASSYFDKVDTQYF.

This clonotype was detected ten times or more. The chain combines TRBV28 with TRBJ2-1, with D unresolved. Trimming removed 6 bases at V and 12 bases at J, with 24 bases between. Germline V gives CDR1 MDHEN, CDR2 SYDVKM. This CDR3 spans 15 amino acids. The CDR3 spells CASSSPSGIRAWQFF. CDR3 in DNA: TGTGCCAGCAGCTCTCCTAGTGGGATACGAGCCTGGCAGTTCTTC.

This clonotype appeared many times. The J gene is TRBJ2-7, the V gene TRBV20-1, with 13 bases fitting TRBD2. The CDR3 loop spans 14 amino acids. V trimming: 5 bases; J trimming: 5 bases; junction bases outside the gene matches: 6. Germline assignment: CDR1 DFQATT and CDR2 SNEGSKA (reference sequence). This CDR3 reads CSARTSGSGNEQYF. The CDR3 DNA is TGCAGTGCTCGGACTAGCGGGAGTGGCAACGAGCAGTACTTC.

This clonotype was counted many times. The chain links TRBV5-1 to TRBJ2-7; TRBD2 might be the D (5 bases). CDR3 length: 13 amino acids. Trimming removed 4 bases from V and 5 bases from J, with 13 bases in between. The germline CDR1 and CDR2 sequences are SGHRS and YFSETQ. The CDR3 spells CASSPGLADEQYF. In DNA form, the CDR3 reads TGCGCCAGCAGCCCGGGCCTAGCTGACGAGCAGTACTTC.

Ten or more counts support this clonotype. This chain links TRBV20-1 with TRBJ1-2; D is undetermined. CDR3 size: 13 residues. Trimming left V 5 bases short and J 4 bases short, with 14 bases between. Germline assignment: CDR1 DFQATT and CDR2 SNEGSKA (reference sequence). This CDR3 is CSARSGIGYGYTF. The CDR3 DNA sequence: TGCAGTGCTCGCAGCGGGATCGGCTATGGCTACACCTTC.

This clonotype came up a few times. The chain combines TRBV29-1 with TRBJ2-7, with 9 positions matching TRBD1. The J segment lost 4 bases and the V segment lost 0 bases, leaving 7 bases of the junction unmatched. Germline-derived CDR1 and CDR2 are SQVTM and ANQGSEA. The CDR3 has 15 residues. The CDR3, as DNA: TGCAGCGTTGAAGAAGGAGTGACAGGGGGGTACGAGCAGTACTTC. This gives the protein CSVEEGVTGGYEQYF.

This clonotype has a count of ten or more. This chain joins TRBV29-1 and TRBJ2-3; 12 bases are shared with TRBD2. This CDR3 is built from 18 residues. V gave up 6 bases and J gave up 0 bases; unmatched junction bases: 13. Germline V gene data show CDR1 as SQVTM and CDR2 as ANQGSEA. CDR3 DNA sequence: TGCAGCGTAATGAGAGACGGACTAGCGGGGACTAGCACAGATACGCAGTATTTT. Its translation is CSVMRDGLAGTSTDTQYF.

This clonotype came up many times. The V call is TRBV7-3, the J call TRBJ2-5; D not certain. Germline V lookup: CDR1 SGHTA, CDR2 FQGTGA. The length of the CDR3 is 10 residues. The V end was cut by 3 bases, the J end by 7 bases, with 3 bases between. The CDR3 coding sequence is TGTGCCAGCAGCTTCCGGACCCAGTACTTC. Amino acids: CASSFRTQYF.